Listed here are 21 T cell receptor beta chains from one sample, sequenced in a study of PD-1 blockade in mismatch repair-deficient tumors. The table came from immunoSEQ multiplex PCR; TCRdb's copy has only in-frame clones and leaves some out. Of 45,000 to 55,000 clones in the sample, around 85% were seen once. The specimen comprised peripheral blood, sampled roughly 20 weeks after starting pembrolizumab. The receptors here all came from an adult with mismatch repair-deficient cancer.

CDR3 nucleotides: TGTGCCAGCAGGCCTCTAGCGTCCCAAGATACGCAGTATTTT. It yields the protein CASRPLASQDTQYF. The rearrangement uses TRBV5-4 and TRBJ2-3; a weak D match, TRBD2 (6 bases). Trimming shortened V by 5 bases and J by 5 bases, and 15 bases separated the two germline ends. Germline V gives CDR1 SGHNT, CDR2 YYREEE (reference sequence). The CDR3 is 14 residues long. The whole variable domain, remainder taken from reference TRBV5-4 and TRBJ2-3, is ETGVTQSPTHLIKTRGQQVTLRCSSQSGHNTVSWYQQALGQGPQFIFQYYREEENGRGNFPPRFSGLQFPNYSSELNVNALELDDSALYLCASRPLASQDTQYFGPGTRLTVL.

The DNA for the CDR3 is TGCAGCGTTGGAAAGGCGGGACCTTACAATGAGCAGTTCTTC. Protein sequence: CSVGKAGPYNEQFF. This chain uses TRBV29-1 with TRBJ2-1; tentatively, D is TRBD2 (6 bases). With 4 bases removed from V and 4 bases from J, the gap between germline ends came to 14 bases. In germline, CDR1 is SQVTM, CDR2 ANQGSEA. CDR3 length: 14 amino acids.

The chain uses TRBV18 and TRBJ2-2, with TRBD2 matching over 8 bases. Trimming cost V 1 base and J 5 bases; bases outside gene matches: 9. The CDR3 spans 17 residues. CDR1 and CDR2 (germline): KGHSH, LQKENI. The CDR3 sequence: CASSPRPGGPGTGELFF. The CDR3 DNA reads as TGTGCCAGCTCACCACGGCCGGGAGGGCCGGGGACCGGGGAGCTGTTTTTT.

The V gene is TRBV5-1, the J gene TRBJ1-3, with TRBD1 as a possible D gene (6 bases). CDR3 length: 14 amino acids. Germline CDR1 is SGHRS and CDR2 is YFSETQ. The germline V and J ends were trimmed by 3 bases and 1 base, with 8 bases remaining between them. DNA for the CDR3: TGCGCCAGCAGCTCCGGGACATCTGGAAACACCATATATTTT. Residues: CASSSGTSGNTIYF.

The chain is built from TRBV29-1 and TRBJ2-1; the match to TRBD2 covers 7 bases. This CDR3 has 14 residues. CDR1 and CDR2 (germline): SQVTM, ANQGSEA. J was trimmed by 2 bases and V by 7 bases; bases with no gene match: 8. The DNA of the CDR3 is TGCAGCGCTGGGATAGCGGGTACCTACAATGAGCAGTTCTTC. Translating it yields CSAGIAGTYNEQFF.

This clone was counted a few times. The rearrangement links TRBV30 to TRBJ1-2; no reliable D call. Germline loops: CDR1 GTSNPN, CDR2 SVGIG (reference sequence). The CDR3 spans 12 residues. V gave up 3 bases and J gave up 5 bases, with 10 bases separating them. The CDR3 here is CAWRVAPYGYTF. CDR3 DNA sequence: TGTGCCTGGAGGGTTGCCCCTTATGGCTACACCTTC.

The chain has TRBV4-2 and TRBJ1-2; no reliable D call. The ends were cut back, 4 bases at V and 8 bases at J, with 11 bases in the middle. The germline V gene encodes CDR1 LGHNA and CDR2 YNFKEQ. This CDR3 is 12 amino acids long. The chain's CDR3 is CASSLLTKGYTF. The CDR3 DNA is TGTGCCAGCAGCCTCCTCACTAAAGGCTACACCTTC.

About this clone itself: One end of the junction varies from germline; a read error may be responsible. The CDR3 region is CASSLAFGQIQETQYF. The CDR3 nucleotides read TGTGCTAGCAGCTTAGCCTTCGGACAGATCCAAGAGACCCAGTACTTC. The chain is built from TRBV7-7 and TRBJ2-5, with a weak D call TRBD1 (6 bases). Looked up from germline, CDR1 is SSHAT and CDR2 is FNYEAQ (reference sequence). This CDR3 region has 16 residues.

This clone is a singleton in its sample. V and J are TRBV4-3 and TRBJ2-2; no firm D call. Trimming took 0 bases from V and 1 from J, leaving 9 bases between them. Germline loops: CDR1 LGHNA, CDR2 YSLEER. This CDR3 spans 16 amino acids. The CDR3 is CASSQDHYQNTGELFF. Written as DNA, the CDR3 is TGCGCCAGCAGCCAAGACCACTATCAGAACACCGGGGAGCTGTTTTTT.

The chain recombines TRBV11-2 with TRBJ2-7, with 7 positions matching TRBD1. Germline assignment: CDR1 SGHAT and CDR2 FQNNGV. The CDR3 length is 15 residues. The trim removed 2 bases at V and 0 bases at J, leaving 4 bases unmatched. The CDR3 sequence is CASSLLGQDSYEQYF. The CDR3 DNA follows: TGTGCCAGCAGCTTATTAGGACAGGACTCCTACGAGCAGTACTTC.

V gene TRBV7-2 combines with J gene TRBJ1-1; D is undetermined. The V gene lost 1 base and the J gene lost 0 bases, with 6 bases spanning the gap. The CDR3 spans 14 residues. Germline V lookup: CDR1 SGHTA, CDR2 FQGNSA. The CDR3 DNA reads TGTGCCAGCAGCTTAGACGGGATGAACACTGAAGCTTTCTTT. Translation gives CASSLDGMNTEAFF.

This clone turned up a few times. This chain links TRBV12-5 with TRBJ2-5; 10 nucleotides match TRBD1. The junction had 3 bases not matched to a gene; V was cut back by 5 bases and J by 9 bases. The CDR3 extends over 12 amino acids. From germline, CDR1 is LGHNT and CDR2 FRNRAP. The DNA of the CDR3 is TGTGCTAGTGGTCCAGGACAGGGGGCCCAGTACTTC. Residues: CASGPGQGAQYF.

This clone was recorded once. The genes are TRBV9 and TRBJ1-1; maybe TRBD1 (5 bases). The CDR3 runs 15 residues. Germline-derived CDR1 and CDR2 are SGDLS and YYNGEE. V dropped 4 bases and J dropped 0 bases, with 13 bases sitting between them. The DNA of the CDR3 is TGTGCCAGCAGCCCCGCCGGGGGGATGAACACTGAAGCTTTCTTT. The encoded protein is CASSPAGGMNTEAFF. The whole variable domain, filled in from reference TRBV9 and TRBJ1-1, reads DSGVTQTPKHLITATGQRVTLRCSPRSGDLSVYWYQQSLDQGLQFLIQYYNGEERAKGNILERFSAQQFPDLHSELNLSSLELGDSALYFCASSPAGGMNTEAFFGQGTRLTVV.

CDR3 coding DNA: TGTGCCAGCAGCGTCGGGACTTCCTATGGCTACACCTTC. Amino acid sequence: CASSVGTSYGYTF. The V call is TRBV9, the J call TRBJ1-2, with TRBD1 as a possible D gene (5 bases). Per the germline V gene, CDR1 is SGDLS and CDR2 is YYNGEE. There are 13 residues in the CDR3. Trimming removed 2 bases at V and 4 bases at J, with 9 bases between.

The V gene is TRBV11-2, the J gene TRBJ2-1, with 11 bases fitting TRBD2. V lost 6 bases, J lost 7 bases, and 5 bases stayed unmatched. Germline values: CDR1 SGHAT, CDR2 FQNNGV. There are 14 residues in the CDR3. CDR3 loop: CASRLAGERNEQFF. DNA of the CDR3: TGTGCCAGCAGACTAGCGGGAGAGCGGAATGAGCAGTTCTTC.

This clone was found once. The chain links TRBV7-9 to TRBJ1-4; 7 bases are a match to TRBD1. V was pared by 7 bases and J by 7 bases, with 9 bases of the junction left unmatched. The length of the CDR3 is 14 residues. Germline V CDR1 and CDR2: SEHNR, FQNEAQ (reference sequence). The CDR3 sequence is CASTVTGVVEKLFF. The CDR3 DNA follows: TGTGCCAGCACCGTTACAGGGGTTGTTGAAAAACTGTTTTTT.

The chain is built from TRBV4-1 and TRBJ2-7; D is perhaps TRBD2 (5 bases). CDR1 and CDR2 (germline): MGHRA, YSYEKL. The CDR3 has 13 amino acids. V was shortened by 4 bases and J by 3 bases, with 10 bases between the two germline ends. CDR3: CASSPGNSYEQYF. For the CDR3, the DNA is TGCGCCAGCAGCCCCGGGAACAGCTACGAGCAGTACTTC.

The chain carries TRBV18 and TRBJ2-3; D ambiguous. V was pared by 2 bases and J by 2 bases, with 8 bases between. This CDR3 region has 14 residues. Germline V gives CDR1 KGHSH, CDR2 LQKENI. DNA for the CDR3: TGTGCCAGCTCACCAGAAGAATCCACAGATACGCAGTATTTT. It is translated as CASSPEESTDTQYF.

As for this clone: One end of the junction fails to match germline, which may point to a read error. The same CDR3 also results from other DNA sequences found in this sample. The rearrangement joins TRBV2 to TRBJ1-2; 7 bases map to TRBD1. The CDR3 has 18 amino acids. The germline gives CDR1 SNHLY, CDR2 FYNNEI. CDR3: CASSEAPLGQKGNYGYTF. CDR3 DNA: TGCGCCAGCAGTGAAGCCCCCCTGGGACAGAAGGGAAACTATGGCTACACCTTC.

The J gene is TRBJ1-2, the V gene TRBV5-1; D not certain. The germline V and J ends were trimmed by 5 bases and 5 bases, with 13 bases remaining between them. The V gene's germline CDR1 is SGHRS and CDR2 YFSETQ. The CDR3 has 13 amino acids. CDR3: CASSDPGEYGYTF. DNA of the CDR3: TGCGCCAGCAGTGATCCAGGTGAATATGGCTACACCTTC.

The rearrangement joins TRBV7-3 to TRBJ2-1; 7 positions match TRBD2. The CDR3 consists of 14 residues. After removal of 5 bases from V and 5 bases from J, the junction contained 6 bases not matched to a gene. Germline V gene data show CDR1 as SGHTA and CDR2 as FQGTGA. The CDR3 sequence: CASSRKRDHNEQFF. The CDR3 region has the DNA TGTGCCAGCAGCCGAAAGCGGGACCACAATGAGCAGTTCTTC.